This T cell receptor (beta chain) was sequenced during a study of blood T cells in healthy people across ages. V was clipped by 1 base and J by 7 bases, with 4 bases between them. CDR3 length: 11 amino acids. Germline CDR1 and CDR2: SEHNR and FQNEAQ (reference sequence). With a J-beta primer mix and a sample-barcoded 5' primer, a second PCR ran about 7 to 11 cycles. No fewer than 3 million CDR3-containing paired-end reads came from each sample. TCRdb re-derived calls from the 5' RACE reads in MiXCR, one entry per CDR3 protein. The sample has approximately 810,000 distinct CDR3 sequences, around 36% seen once; the top ten hold 10% to 15%. Study-wide results and limits: The long-lived group displayed more naive CD4+ cells, plus higher diversity, than the aged donors did.

This clonotype was counted a few times. Its specificity is unknown. Sequenced sample: blood. The chain links TRBV7-9 to TRBJ1-2; the D is unclear. The clonotype originates from a man aged 18 to 29 in good health. The CDR3, as DNA: TGTGCCAGCAGCTTAGAAGTTGGCTACACCTTC. Translation gives CASSLEVGYTF.